This T cell receptor (beta chain) derives from a study of T cell responses to AZD1222 COVID-19 vaccine. General study results and limits: The breadth and depth of Spike-specific TCRs increased once two AZD1222 doses had been given.

Remarks on this clone: What it binds is not known.

Clones were read by immunoSEQ multiplex PCR, and TCRdb kept only the in-frame ones, dropping some. The sample consists of 120,000 to 150,000 clones, 89% of them appearing once. V lost 5 bases and J 4 bases, leaving 9 bases between the germline ends. Germline CDR1 and CDR2: SGHAT and FQNNGV. This CDR3 is built from 12 residues. The material sequenced was peripheral blood, taken 28 days after the second AZD1222 dose. The J gene is TRBJ2-7, the V gene TRBV11-2; the D call may be TRBD1 or TRBD2 (5 bases each). The source of this sequence is an adult who received the AZD1222 COVID-19 vaccine. The CDR3 sequence is CASSGGGYEQYF. In DNA form, the CDR3 reads TGTGCCAGCAGCGGTGGGGGTTACGAGCAGTACTTC.